This is a list of T cell receptor beta chains from one sample in a study of T cell responses to AZD1222 COVID-19 vaccine. Measured with immunoSEQ multiplex PCR; TCRdb has only the in-frame clones, and not every one. The sample consists of more than 120,000 clones, roughly 87% of them appearing once. The specimen was peripheral blood, collected 28 days after the second dose of the MenACWY control vaccine. These receptors all stem from an adult who received the MenACWY meningococcal vaccine as a control. CDR3s include the opening cysteine and the closing phenylalanine or tryptophan. The D gene is left open where the match is weak. Not all rows give a size; the values are once, few, many and, for expanded clones, a class.

- | TRBJ2-3 | - | TRBV6-5 | TGTGCCAGTCTCCGGACAGATACGCAGTATTTT | CASLRTDTQYF
- | TRBJ2-1 | TRBD1 | TRBV5-1 | TGCGCCAGCAGCTGGATGGGACAGCCCGATTACAATGAGCAGTTCTTC | CASSWMGQPDYNEQFF
- | TRBJ1-1 | - | TRBV28 | TGTGCCAGCAGGTCAGGGACGGGATTGAACACTGAAGCTTTCTTT | CASRSGTGLNTEAFF
- | TRBJ1-5 | - | TRBV6-5 | TGTGCCAGCAGTTACAGGGATAGCAATCAGCCCCAGCATTTT | CASSYRDSNQPQHF
- | TRBJ2-1 | TRBD2 | TRBV24-1 | TGTGCCACCAGTGCCCCACTAGCGGGAGGACCTATGAGCTCCTACAATGAGCAGTTCTTC | CATSAPLAGGPMSSYNEQFF
once | TRBJ1-5 | TRBD1 | TRBV19 | TGTGCCAGTTCCAGTCGGGGACAGGGCAATCAGCCCCAGCATTTT | CASSSRGQGNQPQHF
- | TRBJ2-5 | TRBD1 | TRBV7-3 | TGTGCCAGCAGCTTAGGGACAGGGGGCCGGGAGACCCAGTACTTC | CASSLGTGGRETQYF
- | TRBJ1-4 | - | TRBV7-9 | TGTGCCAGCAGCCGGGGGGGTAATGAAAAACTGTTTTTT | CASSRGGNEKLFF
- | TRBJ2-1 | TRBD2 | TRBV6-2/TRBV6-3 | TGTGCCAGCAGCGCCGGGACTAGCGGGGGCGATGAGCAGTTCTTC | CASSAGTSGGDEQFF
- | TRBJ2-6 | TRBD1 | TRBV19 | TGTGCCAGTAGTATAGGCGGACAGGTGTTCTCTGGGGCCAACGTCCTGACTTTC | CASSIGGQVFSGANVLTF
- | TRBJ1-1 | - | TRBV7-6 | TGTGCCAGCAGCCCGGGCCTAGGGACTGAAGCTTTCTTT | CASSPGLGTEAFF
- | TRBJ2-5 | - | TRBV5-1 | TGCGCCAGCAGCTTGCGGGACAACCAAGAGACCCAGTACTTC | CASSLRDNQETQYF
- | TRBJ1-1 | - | TRBV7-8 | TGTGCCAGCAGCTTAAACCGGGCCGGAGCTTTCTTT | CASSLNRAGAFF
once | TRBJ1-1 | - | TRBV7-6 | TGTGCCAGCAGCTTAGCGAAGGGGAAAGCTTTCTTT | CASSLAKGKAFF
- | TRBJ1-2 | - | TRBV2 | TGTGCCAGCAGTGACGCGGCCTGGGACTATGGCTACACCTTC | CASSDAAWDYGYTF
- | TRBJ1-2 | TRBD1 | TRBV28 | TGTGCCACCGGACAGGGCTTCTATGGCTACACCTTC | CATGQGFYGYTF
once | TRBJ2-1 | TRBD2 | TRBV4-2 | TGTGCCAGCAGCCAAGATATTTCTGGAGCGGGAGCGGGAGAGCAGTTCTTC | CASSQDISGAGAGEQFF
once | TRBJ1-2 | - | TRBV10-3 | TGTGCCATCAGTGATCCAGGGGAATATCGTGGCTACACCTTC | CAISDPGEYRGYTF
many | TRBJ2-1 | - | TRBV4-1 | TGCGCCAGCAGCCAAGGACTCCAAACGAGGCTCAATGAGCAGTTCTTC | CASSQGLQTRLNEQFF
- | TRBJ2-7 | - | TRBV5-5 | TGTGCCAGCAGCTCTTCCTACGAGCAGTACTTC | CASSSSYEQYF
- | TRBJ1-5 | - | TRBV19 | TGTGCCAGTAGTATTACAGGGCCCCGGAGCAATCAGCCCCAGCATTTT | CASSITGPRSNQPQHF
- | TRBJ1-1 | - | TRBV3-1/TRBV3-2 | TGTGCCAGCAGCCAAATGGGGGGTGGTACTGAAGCTTTCTTT | CASSQMGGGTEAFF
- | TRBJ2-1 | TRBD2 | TRBV5-1 | TGCGCCAGCAGCTTGAGCGGGAACTCCTACAATGAGCAGTTCTTC | CASSLSGNSYNEQFF
few | TRBJ1-1 | - | TRBV12-5 | TGTGCTAGTGCACCGGGACGGCTCCACACTGAAGCTTTCTTT | CASAPGRLHTEAFF
- | TRBJ2-7 | TRBD1 | TRBV10-1 | TGCGCCAAGGACAGGGGGCTGTTCTACGAGCAGTACTTC | CAKDRGLFYEQYF
- | TRBJ1-5 | TRBD1 | TRBV19 | TGTGCCAGTAGTACACTTCGCGGGGGGGACAGGGGCCCATATAGCAATCAGCCCCAGCATTTT | CASSTLRGGDRGPYSNQPQHF
- | TRBJ2-2 | - | TRBV7-3 | TGTGCCAGCAGCTTACTGGCAGGTTATCAGTCCGGGGAGCTGTTTTTT | CASSLLAGYQSGELFF
- | TRBJ1-3 | - | TRBV7-6 | TGTGCCAGCACCCAAAGGGTAGGGGGGCCTGGAAACACCATATATTTT | CASTQRVGGPGNTIYF
- | TRBJ2-1 | - | TRBV19 | TGTGCCAGTAGTATCCCCGGGAGCTCCTACAATGAGCAGTTCTTC | CASSIPGSSYNEQFF